A single sample gave rise to the 32 T cell receptor beta chains below, sequenced in a study of the immune and genomic landscape of osteosarcoma (dated by TCRdb to the early 2020s). Library preparation was by the immunoSEQ multiplex PCR assay. TCRdb mirrors the immuneACCESS table, restricted to in-frame sequences. Some clones are absent from its copies; in checked studies, under half trace to an unresolved V gene, and the reason for the others is unknown. A total of 200 to 250 clones appear in this sample, about 80% of them only once. Approximately 12% of the sample rests with the top ten. The sample consisted of metastatic tumor tissue from the scapula. The sample's cell subset or site label, decoded: lung metastasis of osteosarcoma. The receptors originated from a girl aged 10 to 17 with osteosarcoma. The age is the age at diagnosis.

The CDR3 nucleotides are TGTGCCAGCAGCGTAGGAGAGGGTGTGTCCTACGAGCAGTACTTC. Translation gives CASSVGEGVSYEQYF. The chain couples TRBV9 to TRBJ2-7; D possibly corresponds to TRBD2 (5 bases). Germline V CDR1 and CDR2: SGDLS, YYNGEE. V lost 0 bases and J lost 1, with 11 bases in between. The length of the CDR3 is 15 residues.

V gene TRBV7-3 combines with J gene TRBJ2-2, with unresolved D. Trimming cost V 5 bases and J 1 base, with 8 bases left between them. This CDR3 has 14 amino acids. Germline lookup yields CDR1 SGHTA and CDR2 FQGTGA. Here the CDR3 DNA reads TGTGCCAGCAGCCCTGACTGGAACACCGGGGAGCTGTTTTTT. Its translation is CASSPDWNTGELFF.

This rearrangement joins TRBV20-1 to TRBJ1-2; no clear D. Trimming took off 4 bases at V and 2 bases at J, with 5 bases between the two ends. The CDR3 contains 11 residues. Germline V gene sequence: CDR1 DFQATT, CDR2 SNEGSKA (reference sequence). The CDR3: CSAIDNYGYTF. The CDR3 DNA reads as TGCAGTGCTATAGACAACTATGGCTACACCTTC.

The V gene is TRBV7-8, the J gene TRBJ1-5, with 8 bases that match TRBD1. Losses at the gene ends were 4 bases for V and 6 bases for J; bases not matched to a gene: 5. This CDR3 is 14 amino acids long. Germline CDR1 is SGHVS and CDR2 is FQNEAQ. DNA of the CDR3: TGTGCCAGCAGCTCACGACAGGGGAGTCAGCCCCAGCATTTT. The encoded protein is CASSSRQGSQPQHF. Combining the CDR3 with reference TRBV7-8 and TRBJ1-5 gives the whole variable domain GAGVSQSPRYKVAKRGQDVALRCDPISGHVSLFWYQQALGQGPEFLTYFQNEAQLDKSGLPSDRFFAERPEGSVSTLKIQRTQQEDSAVYLCASSSRQGSQPQHFGDGTRLSIL.

The chain recombines TRBV5-4 with TRBJ1-6; TRBD1 agrees at 10 bases. The CDR3 is made up of 16 amino acids. V gave up 3 bases and J gave up 6 bases; unmatched junction bases: 6. CDR1 is SGHNT, CDR2 YYREEE, per germline (reference sequence). The CDR3 nucleotides are TGTGCCAGCAGCTGGGGGACAGGGGAGGTTAATTCACCCCTCCACTTT. Protein sequence: CASSWGTGEVNSPLHF.

CDR3 DNA sequence: TGTGCCAGCAGCTTAGGGGGAGGGGGGCGCGGGTACGAGCAGTACTTC. Protein sequence: CASSLGGGGRGYEQYF. The chain recombines TRBV7-8 with TRBJ2-7; a weak D match, TRBD2 (7 bases). Germline V gene lookup returns CDR1 SGHVS and CDR2 FQNEAQ. V lost 1 base to trimming and J lost 4 bases, with 17 bases between them. CDR3 size: 16 residues.

The chain employs TRBV7-6 and TRBJ1-3; 8 bases agree with TRBD1. This CDR3 is built from 14 residues. Germline V gives CDR1 SGHVS, CDR2 FNYEAQ. With 1 base clipped from V and 4 bases from J, the junction kept 0 bases outside the gene matches. Here the CDR3 DNA reads TGTGCCAGCAGCTTAGACAGGGGGGGAAACACCATATATTTT. This codes for CASSLDRGGNTIYF.

The chain couples TRBV30 to TRBJ2-1; the match to TRBD2 covers 7 bases. With 0 bases clipped from V and 1 base from J, the junction kept 18 bases outside the gene matches. Germline lookup yields CDR1 GTSNPN and CDR2 SVGIG (reference sequence). This CDR3 is 20 amino acids long. CDR3 in amino acids: CAWSVSPLEGGPWSYNEQFF. The CDR3 DNA is TGTGCCTGGAGTGTATCCCCTTTAGAGGGAGGGCCGTGGTCCTACAATGAGCAGTTCTTC.

The J gene is TRBJ2-3, the V gene TRBV1. TRBV1 is flagged as a pseudogene. The CDR3 sequence is 12 residues long. For the CDR3, the DNA is TGCACCAGCAGCCACGGCGTGGGTGAGCAGTATTTT. It translates to CTSSHGVGEQYF.

This chain links TRBV5-1 with TRBJ2-5; D is unresolved. The CDR3 totals 15 residues. Between the trimmed V and J ends, which lost 2 bases and 0 bases, there was a span of 11 bases. Germline V gene data show CDR1 as SGHRS and CDR2 as YFSETQ. The CDR3 DNA is TGCGCCAGCAGCTTAGTTTCCCCCTACCAAGAGACCCAGTACTTC. This encodes CASSLVSPYQETQYF.

The sample holds a few counts of this clone. V is TRBV9 and J is TRBJ2-7, with 7 nucleotides matching TRBD1. Unmatched junction bases numbered 5, after V lost 2 bases and J lost 6 bases. The germline V gene has CDR1 SGDLS and CDR2 YYNGEE. CDR3 size: 13 residues. As DNA, the CDR3 is TGTGCCAGCAGCGTGGGACAGCTAGCCGAGCAGTACTTC. This sequence encodes CASSVGQLAEQYF.

The chain is built from TRBV9 and TRBJ2-7; 10 bases are shared with TRBD1. The length of the CDR3 is 15 residues. V lost 4 bases, J lost 6 bases, and 10 bases stayed unmatched. Germline V lookup: CDR1 SGDLS, CDR2 YYNGEE. CDR3 DNA sequence: TGTGCCAGCAGCATAGGGACAGGGGTTTTGTCCGAGCAGTACTTC. The encoded protein is CASSIGTGVLSEQYF.

CDR3 protein: CATDGLAGAAGELFF. As DNA, the CDR3 is TGTGCCACCGACGGACTAGCGGGAGCGGCCGGGGAGCTGTTTTTT. This sequence joins TRBV6-1 and TRBJ2-2, with TRBD2 matching 13 bases. CDR1 is MNHNS and CDR2 is SASEGT in the germline V gene. The CDR3 runs 15 residues. The trim removed 10 bases at V and 6 bases at J, leaving 8 bases unmatched.

The DNA of the CDR3 is TGTGCCAGCAGCACCCCGGGGTCGAGGCGGTCTGGGGCCAACGTCCTGACTTTC. The encoded protein is CASSTPGSRRSGANVLTF. This rearrangement joins TRBV4-2 to TRBJ2-6; D is possibly TRBD2 (5 bases). The CDR3 length is 18 residues. The V end was cut by 5 bases, the J end by 1 base, with 18 bases between. The V gene's germline CDR1 is LGHNA and CDR2 YNFKEQ.

V gene TRBV25-1 combines with J gene TRBJ2-1; TRBD2 matches at 14 bases. Germline CDR1 reads MGHDK; CDR2 reads SYGVNS. The ends lost 3 bases at V and 8 bases at J; junction bases unmatched: 9. This CDR3 comprises 17 residues. The CDR3 region is CASSDHRLAGGLDEQFF. DNA for the CDR3: TGTGCCAGCAGTGACCACCGACTAGCGGGAGGGCTAGATGAGCAGTTCTTC.

This chain connects TRBV9 to TRBJ2-3; TRBD1 agrees at 7 bases. Germline CDR1 is SGDLS and CDR2 is YYNGEE. CDR3 length: 16 amino acids. The V and J ends lost 0 bases and 6 bases, in that order; junction bases with no gene match: 10. Here the CDR3 reads CASSVASGTAADTQYF. The CDR3 DNA reads as TGTGCCAGCAGCGTAGCCTCCGGGACAGCCGCGGATACGCAGTATTTT.

This sequence joins TRBV28 and TRBJ2-1; the match to TRBD2 covers 12 bases. Per the germline V gene, CDR1 is MDHEN and CDR2 is SYDVKM. The CDR3 loop spans 15 amino acids. V lost 6 bases and J lost 8; bases outside the gene matches: 8. The CDR3 sequence is CASRATSGSRDEQFF. Here the CDR3 DNA reads TGTGCCAGCAGGGCGACTAGCGGGAGTAGGGATGAGCAGTTCTTC.

The gene calls are TRBV7-9 and TRBJ2-1; 7 positions agree with TRBD2. This CDR3 is built from 15 residues. The junction had 11 bases not matched to a gene; V was cut back by 5 bases and J by 7 bases. Germline-derived CDR1 and CDR2 are SEHNR and FQNEAQ (reference sequence). The CDR3 here is CASSTTSMALNEQFF. CDR3 nucleotides: TGTGCCAGCAGCACGACTAGCATGGCCCTTAATGAGCAGTTCTTC.

This clone appeared once. The V call is TRBV13, the J call TRBJ2-2; no reliable D call. Germline V lookup: CDR1 PRHDT, CDR2 FYEKMQ (reference sequence). Deletions cut 4 bases from V and 5 bases from J, with 8 bases between. The CDR3 has 13 amino acids. CDR3: CASSSYVTGELFF. The CDR3 DNA reads as TGTGCCAGCAGCTCCTACGTTACCGGGGAGCTGTTTTTT.

This rearrangement joins TRBV7-2 to TRBJ1-2; D gene uncertain. This CDR3 spans 14 amino acids. CDR1 and CDR2 (germline): SGHTA, FQGNSA. V shed 0 bases and J shed 3 bases, with 8 bases lying between them. The CDR3 DNA reads as TGTGCCAGCAGCTTAGCGTTCGGGTACTATGGCTACACCTTC. Translation: CASSLAFGYYGYTF.

This chain uses TRBV7-3 with TRBJ2-3; perhaps D is TRBD1 or TRBD2 (5 bases each). Trimming removed 4 bases from V and 4 bases from J, with 15 bases in between. The germline gives CDR1 SGHTA, CDR2 FQGTGA. The CDR3 extends over 15 amino acids. This chain's CDR3 is CASSYSGTLADTQYF. The CDR3 DNA sequence: TGTGCCAGCAGCTACTCCGGGACCTTAGCAGATACGCAGTATTTT.

The chain uses TRBV9 and TRBJ2-7; TRBD2 might be the D (5 bases). Trimming took 0 bases from V and 5 from J, leaving 9 bases between them. This CDR3 region has 13 residues. The germline gives CDR1 SGDLS, CDR2 YYNGEE. DNA for the CDR3: TGTGCCAGCAGCGTAGCCCCGGGGAACGAGCAGTACTTC. Protein sequence: CASSVAPGNEQYF.

The chain is built from TRBV11-2 and TRBJ1-1, with a weak D call TRBD1 (5 bases). Germline V gene sequence: CDR1 SGHAT, CDR2 FQNNGV. Trimming removed 4 bases at V and 1 base at J, with 10 bases between. This CDR3 region has 14 residues. In nucleotides, the CDR3 is TGTGCCAGCAGCTCCCGACAGTCGAACACTGAAGCTTTCTTT. It specifies CASSSRQSNTEAFF.

The chain uses TRBV14 and TRBJ2-7; TRBD2 might be the D (6 bases). V shed 6 bases and J shed 5 bases, with 14 bases lying between them. The germline CDR1 and CDR2 sequences are SGHDN and FVKESK. The CDR3 sequence is 13 residues long. The CDR3 loop is CASREGLWDEQYF. The CDR3 bases are TGTGCCAGCAGGGAGGGGTTATGGGACGAGCAGTACTTC.

This chain joins TRBV7-8 and TRBJ1-2, with 7 bases matching TRBD1. With 1 base clipped from V and 4 bases from J, the junction kept 6 bases outside the gene matches. CDR3 length: 15 residues. Germline assignment: CDR1 SGHVS and CDR2 FQNEAQ. Here the CDR3 DNA reads TGTGCCAGCAGCTTAGGCGGGACAGACCCCTATGGCTACACCTTC. Residues: CASSLGGTDPYGYTF.

The V call is TRBV7-6, the J call TRBJ2-5; no clear D. CDR3 length: 12 amino acids. Trimming shortened V by 2 bases and J by 1 base, and 2 bases separated the two germline ends. Looked up from germline, CDR1 is SGHVS and CDR2 is FNYEAQ. The CDR3 DNA reads TGTGCCAGCAGCTTACCCCAAGAGACCCAGTACTTC. Translated: CASSLPQETQYF.

The V call is TRBV7-2, the J call TRBJ1-2; D ambiguous. The CDR3 has 15 amino acids. The germline gives CDR1 SGHTA, CDR2 FQGNSA. The ends were cut back, 2 bases at V and 7 bases at J, with 17 bases in the middle. CDR3 in amino acids: CASSLTQLDGGGYTF. CDR3 sequence (DNA): TGTGCCAGCAGCTTAACACAGCTGGATGGTGGTGGCTACACCTTC.

The chain employs TRBV12-5 and TRBJ2-5; 8 positions agree with TRBD1. CDR1 and CDR2 (germline): LGHNT, FRNRAP. Trimming took 1 base from V and 5 from J; bases not matched to a gene: 6. The CDR3 length is 15 residues. In nucleotides, the CDR3 is TGTGCTAGTGGTTTGGGGACAGGGTTTATTGAGACCCAGTACTTC. Protein product: CASGLGTGFIETQYF.

The rearrangement joins TRBV30 to TRBJ2-5; D possibly corresponds to TRBD1 (5 bases). Between the trimmed V and J ends, which lost 0 bases and 5 bases, there was a span of 10 bases. CDR1 GTSNPN and CDR2 SVGIG come from the germline V gene (reference sequence). The CDR3 is made up of 13 amino acids. The CDR3 protein is CAWSVAGYETQYF. The CDR3 coding sequence is TGTGCCTGGAGTGTGGCAGGGTACGAGACCCAGTACTTC.

The genes are TRBV5-8 and TRBJ1-2; D is possibly TRBD1 (5 bases). The V gene lost 0 bases and the J gene lost 8 bases, with 20 bases spanning the gap. The CDR3 extends over 16 amino acids. Germline assignment: CDR1 SGHTS and CDR2 YDEGEE. The CDR3 protein is CASSLGPRQGEGGYTF. The CDR3 DNA follows: TGTGCCAGCAGCTTGGGACCTCGGCAGGGAGAGGGAGGCTACACCTTC.

The chain couples TRBV5-1 to TRBJ2-2; no definite D call. Germline loops: CDR1 SGHRS, CDR2 YFSETQ. With 6 bases removed from V and 0 bases from J, the gap between germline ends came to 12 bases. This CDR3 contains 15 residues. CDR3 bases: TGCGCCAGCACCCCAGTGGCATCGAACACCGGGGAGCTGTTTTTT. Its protein product is CASTPVASNTGELFF.

In this sample, this clone turned up a few times. V is TRBV20-1 and J is TRBJ2-1; D is uncertain. CDR3 length: 11 residues. Germline CDR1 is DFQATT and CDR2 is SNEGSKA (reference sequence). V dropped 6 bases and J dropped 8 bases, with 11 bases sitting between them. CDR3 loop: CSAPARHEQFF. As DNA, the CDR3 is TGCAGTGCCCCCGCAAGGCATGAGCAGTTCTTC.